The present TCR beta chain was sequenced within a study of T cells in Graves' hyperthyroidism and ophthalmopathy. The investigators amplified TCR beta CDR3 regions from RNA transcripts. First-round RT-PCR targeting the TCR CDR3 was performed with the HTBI primer set. Via MiXCR, TCRdb re-called the multiplex PCR reads, giving one row per CDR3 protein. This table holds about 340,000 distinct CDR3 sequences, under 25% found once. Trimming at V came to 5 bases and at J to 2 bases, leaving 11 bases not matched to a gene. CDR1 is MNHNS, CDR2 SASEGT, per germline. This CDR3 comprises 16 residues. Clinicians diagnosed patients from clinical symptoms, serum thyroxine and TRAb, thyroid ultrasound and orbital computed tomography. This clonotype was recorded at least ten times.

The chain joins TRBV6-1 to TRBJ1-2, with 7 nucleotides matching TRBD1. Sequenced sample: blood. The sequence was collected from a woman aged 45 to 65 with Graves' hyperthyroidism. CDR3 sequence (DNA): TGTGCCAGCAGTTTATTTCCGGGACAGCCAAACTATGGCTACACCTTC. Its protein product is CASSLFPGQPNYGYTF.